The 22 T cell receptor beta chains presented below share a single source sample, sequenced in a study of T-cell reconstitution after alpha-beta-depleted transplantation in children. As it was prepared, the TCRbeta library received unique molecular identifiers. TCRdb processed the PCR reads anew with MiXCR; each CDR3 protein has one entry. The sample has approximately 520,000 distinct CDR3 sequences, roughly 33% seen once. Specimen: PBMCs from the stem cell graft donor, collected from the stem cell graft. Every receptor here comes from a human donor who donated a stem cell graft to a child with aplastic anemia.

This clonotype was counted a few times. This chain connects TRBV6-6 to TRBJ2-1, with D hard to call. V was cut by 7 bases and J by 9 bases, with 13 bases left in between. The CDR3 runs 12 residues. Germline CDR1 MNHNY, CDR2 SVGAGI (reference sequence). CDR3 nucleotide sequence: TGTGCCAGCACCTACGCCTTTATTGAGCAGTTCTTC. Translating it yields CASTYAFIEQFF.

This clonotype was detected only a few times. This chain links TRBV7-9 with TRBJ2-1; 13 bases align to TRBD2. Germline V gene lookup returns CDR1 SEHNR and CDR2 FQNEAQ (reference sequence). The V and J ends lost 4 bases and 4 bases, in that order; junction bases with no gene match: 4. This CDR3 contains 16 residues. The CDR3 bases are TGTGCCAGCAGCTCGAGACTAGCGGGAGGTTACAATGAGCAGTTCTTC. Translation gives CASSSRLAGGYNEQFF.

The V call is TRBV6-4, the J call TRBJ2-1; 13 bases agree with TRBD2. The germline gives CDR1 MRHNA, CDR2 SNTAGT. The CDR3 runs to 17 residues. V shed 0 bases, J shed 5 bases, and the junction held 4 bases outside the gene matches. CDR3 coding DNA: TGTGCCAGCAGTGACTCATGGACTAGCGGGAGACACAATGAGCAGTTCTTC. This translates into CASSDSWTSGRHNEQFF.

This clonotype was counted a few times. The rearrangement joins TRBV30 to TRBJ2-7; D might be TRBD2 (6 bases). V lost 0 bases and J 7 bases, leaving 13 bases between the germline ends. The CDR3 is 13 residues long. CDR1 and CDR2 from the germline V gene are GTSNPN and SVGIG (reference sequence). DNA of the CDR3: TGTGCCTGGAGTGTAGGGGTTCGGGGGGAGCAGTACGTC. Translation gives CAWSVGVRGEQYV.

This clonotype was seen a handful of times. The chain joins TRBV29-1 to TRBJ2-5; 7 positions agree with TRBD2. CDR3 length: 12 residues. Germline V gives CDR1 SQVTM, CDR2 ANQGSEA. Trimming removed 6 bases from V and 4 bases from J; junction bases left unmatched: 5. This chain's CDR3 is CSVTTGGETQYF. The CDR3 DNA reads TGCAGCGTCACCACGGGAGGAGAGACCCAGTACTTC. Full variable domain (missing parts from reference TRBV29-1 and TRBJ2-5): SAVISQKPSRDICQRGTSLTIQCQVDSQVTMMFWYRQQPGQSLTLIATANQGSEATYESGFVIDKFPISRPNLTFSTLTVSNMSPEDSSIYLCSVTTGGETQYFGPGTRLLVL.

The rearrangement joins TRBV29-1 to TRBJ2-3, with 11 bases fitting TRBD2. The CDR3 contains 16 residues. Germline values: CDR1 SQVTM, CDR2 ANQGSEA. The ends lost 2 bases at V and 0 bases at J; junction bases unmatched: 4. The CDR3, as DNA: TGCAGCGTTGAACCGACTAGCGGGACTAGCACAGATACGCAGTATTTT. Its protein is CSVEPTSGTSTDTQYF.

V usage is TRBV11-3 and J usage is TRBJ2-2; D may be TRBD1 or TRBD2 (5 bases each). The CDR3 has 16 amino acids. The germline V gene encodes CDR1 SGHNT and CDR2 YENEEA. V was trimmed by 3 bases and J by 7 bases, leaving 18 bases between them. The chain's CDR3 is CASSFGPRGVGGELFF. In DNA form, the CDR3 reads TGTGCCAGCAGCTTCGGCCCCCGAGGGGTGGGCGGGGAGCTGTTTTTT.

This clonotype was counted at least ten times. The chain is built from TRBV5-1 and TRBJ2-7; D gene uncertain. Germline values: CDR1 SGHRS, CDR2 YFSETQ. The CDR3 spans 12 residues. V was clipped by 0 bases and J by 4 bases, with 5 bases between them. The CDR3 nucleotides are TGCGCCAGCAGCTTGGACGGGTACGAGCAGTACGTC. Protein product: CASSLDGYEQYV.

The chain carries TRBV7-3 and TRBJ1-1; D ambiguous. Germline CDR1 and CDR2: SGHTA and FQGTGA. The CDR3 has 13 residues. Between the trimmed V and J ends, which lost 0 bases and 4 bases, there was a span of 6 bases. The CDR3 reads CASSLTFGTEAFF. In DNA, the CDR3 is TGTGCCAGCAGCTTAACTTTTGGCACTGAAGCTTTCTTT.

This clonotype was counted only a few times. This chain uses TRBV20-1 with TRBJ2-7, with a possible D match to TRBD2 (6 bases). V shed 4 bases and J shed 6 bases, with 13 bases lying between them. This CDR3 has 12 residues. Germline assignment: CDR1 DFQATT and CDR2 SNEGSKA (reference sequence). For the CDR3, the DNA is TGCAGTGCTACTCGGGACTCCCCCGAGCAGTACTTC. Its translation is CSATRDSPEQYF.

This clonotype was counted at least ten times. This chain's CDR3 is CASSLVSPNTGELFF. The DNA of the CDR3 is TGTGCCAGCAGCTTAGTTAGCCCAAACACCGGGGAGCTGTTTTTT. This chain joins TRBV7-2 and TRBJ2-2; D not certain. The CDR3 is made up of 15 amino acids. Germline loops: CDR1 SGHTA, CDR2 FQGNSA. Trimming removed 1 base at V and 2 bases at J, with 8 bases between. The whole variable domain, filled in from reference TRBV7-2 and TRBJ2-2, reads GAGVSQSPSNKVTEKGKDVELRCDPISGHTALYWYRQSLGQGLEFLIYFQGNSAPDKSGLPSDRFSAERTGGSVSTLTIQRTQQEDSAVYLCASSLVSPNTGELFFGEGSRLTVL.

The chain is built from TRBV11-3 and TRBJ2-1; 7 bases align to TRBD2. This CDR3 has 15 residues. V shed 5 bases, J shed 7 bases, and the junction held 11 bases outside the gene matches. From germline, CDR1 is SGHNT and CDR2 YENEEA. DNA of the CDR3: TGTGCCAGCAGCCCACCCGCGGCGGGAGTAAATGAGCAGTTCTTC. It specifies CASSPPAAGVNEQFF.

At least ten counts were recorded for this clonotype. CDR3 region: CASSLDRGQETQYF. The CDR3 DNA reads as TGTGCCAGCAGCTTGGACCGGGGGCAAGAGACCCAGTACTTC. This rearrangement joins TRBV7-2 to TRBJ2-5; D is perhaps TRBD2 (6 bases). The CDR3 totals 14 residues. Germline CDR1 reads SGHTA; CDR2 reads FQGNSA. V was cut by 3 bases and J by 2 bases, with 10 bases left in between.

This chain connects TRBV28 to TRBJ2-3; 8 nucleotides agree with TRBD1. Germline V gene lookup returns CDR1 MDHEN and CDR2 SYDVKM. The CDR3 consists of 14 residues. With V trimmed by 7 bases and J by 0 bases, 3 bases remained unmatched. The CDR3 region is CASTRDRSTDTQYF. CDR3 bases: TGTGCCAGCACGAGGGACAGGAGCACAGATACGCAGTATTTT.

The CDR3 DNA is TGCAGTGCTAGAGTAGGATGGGCCGTGAACACTGAAGCTTTCTTT. Translation: CSARVGWAVNTEAFF. The chain joins TRBV20-1 to TRBJ1-1, with D hard to call. Germline loops: CDR1 DFQATT, CDR2 SNEGSKA (reference sequence). V shed 1 base and J shed 0 bases, with 12 bases lying between them. CDR3 size: 15 residues.

The CDR3 DNA follows: TGTGCCATCAGTGCACAGAATGGAGAGACCCAGTACTTC. Amino acids: CAISAQNGETQYF. V usage is TRBV10-3 and J usage is TRBJ2-5; D is uncertain. Between the trimmed V and J ends, which lost 4 bases and 4 bases, there was a span of 10 bases. In germline, CDR1 is ENHRY, CDR2 SYGVKD. The CDR3 covers 13 residues.

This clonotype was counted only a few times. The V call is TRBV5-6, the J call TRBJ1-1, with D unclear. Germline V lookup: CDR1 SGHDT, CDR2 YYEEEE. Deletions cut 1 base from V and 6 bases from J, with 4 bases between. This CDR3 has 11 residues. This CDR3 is CASSLMAEAFF. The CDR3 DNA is TGTGCCAGCAGCTTGATGGCTGAAGCTTTCTTT.

The CDR3 sequence is CASTRGLSHNEQFF. The CDR3 DNA sequence: TGTGCCAGCACTCGGGGGTTGTCCCACAATGAGCAGTTCTTC. The chain carries TRBV6-1 and TRBJ2-1; tentatively, D is TRBD2 (6 bases). Germline V gene lookup returns CDR1 MNHNS and CDR2 SASEGT. Trimming removed 7 bases from V and 5 bases from J, with 15 bases in between. This CDR3 is built from 14 residues.

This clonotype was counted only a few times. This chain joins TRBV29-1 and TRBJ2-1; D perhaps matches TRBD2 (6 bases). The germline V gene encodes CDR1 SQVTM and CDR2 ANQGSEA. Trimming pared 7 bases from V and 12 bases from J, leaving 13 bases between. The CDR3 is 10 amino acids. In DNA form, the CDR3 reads TGCAGCGCTGGGGAGCGGGTGCAGTTCTTC. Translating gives CSAGERVQFF.

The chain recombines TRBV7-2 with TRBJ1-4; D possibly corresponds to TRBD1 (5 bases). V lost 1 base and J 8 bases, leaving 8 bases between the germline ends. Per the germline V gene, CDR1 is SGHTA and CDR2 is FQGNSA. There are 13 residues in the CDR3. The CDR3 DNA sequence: TGTGCCAGCAGCTTAGAGGAGGGGGAAAAACTGTTTTTT. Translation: CASSLEEGEKLFF.

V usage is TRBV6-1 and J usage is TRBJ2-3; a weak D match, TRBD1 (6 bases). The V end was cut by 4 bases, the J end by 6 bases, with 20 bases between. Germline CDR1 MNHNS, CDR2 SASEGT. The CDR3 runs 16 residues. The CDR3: CASSVLTGSGDDTQYF. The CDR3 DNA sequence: TGTGCCAGCAGTGTCCTGACGGGATCAGGGGACGATACGCAGTATTTT.

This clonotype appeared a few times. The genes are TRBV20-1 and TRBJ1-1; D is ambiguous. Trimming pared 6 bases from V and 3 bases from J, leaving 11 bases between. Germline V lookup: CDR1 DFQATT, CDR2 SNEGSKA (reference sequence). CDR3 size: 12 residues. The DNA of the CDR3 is TGCAGTGCCCCGAGACGGGACACTGAAGCTTTCTTT. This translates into CSAPRRDTEAFF.